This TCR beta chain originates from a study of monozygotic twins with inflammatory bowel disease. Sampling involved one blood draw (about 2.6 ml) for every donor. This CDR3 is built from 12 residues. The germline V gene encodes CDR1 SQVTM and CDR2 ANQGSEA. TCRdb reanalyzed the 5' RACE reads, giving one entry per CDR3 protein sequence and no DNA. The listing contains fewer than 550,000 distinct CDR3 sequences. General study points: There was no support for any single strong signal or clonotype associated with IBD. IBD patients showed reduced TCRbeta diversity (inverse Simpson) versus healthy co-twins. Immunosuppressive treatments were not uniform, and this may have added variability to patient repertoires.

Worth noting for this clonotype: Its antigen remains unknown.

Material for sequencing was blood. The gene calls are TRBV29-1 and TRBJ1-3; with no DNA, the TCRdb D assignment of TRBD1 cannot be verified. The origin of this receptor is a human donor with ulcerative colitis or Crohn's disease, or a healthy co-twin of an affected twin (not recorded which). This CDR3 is CSVGQGGNTIYF.